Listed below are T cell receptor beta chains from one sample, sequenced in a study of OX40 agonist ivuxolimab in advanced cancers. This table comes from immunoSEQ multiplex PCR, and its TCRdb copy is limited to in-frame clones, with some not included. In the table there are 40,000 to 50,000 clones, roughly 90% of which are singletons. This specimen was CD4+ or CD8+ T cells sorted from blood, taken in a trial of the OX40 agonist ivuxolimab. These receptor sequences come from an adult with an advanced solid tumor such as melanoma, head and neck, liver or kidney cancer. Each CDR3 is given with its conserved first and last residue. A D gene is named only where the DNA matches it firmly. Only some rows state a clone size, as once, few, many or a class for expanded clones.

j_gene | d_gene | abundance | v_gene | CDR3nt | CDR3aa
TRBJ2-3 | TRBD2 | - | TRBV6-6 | TGTGCCAGCAGCCTAGGGACTAGCGGGGAGGGTACGCAGTATTTT | CASSLGTSGEGTQYF
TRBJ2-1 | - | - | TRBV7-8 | TGTGCCAGCAGCTTAGGGACGGCGGCCTACAATGAGCAGTTCTTC | CASSLGTAAYNEQFF
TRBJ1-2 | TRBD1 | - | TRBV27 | TGTGCCAGCAGTTTATCCAGGGGGCGAGGCTACACCTTC | CASSLSRGRGYTF
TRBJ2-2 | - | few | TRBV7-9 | TGTGCCAGCATCCCAGGGGCTCCGGCCGTCGGGGAGCTGTTTTTT | CASIPGAPAVGELFF
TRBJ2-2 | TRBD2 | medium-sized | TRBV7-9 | TGTGCCAGCAGCTCCGGACTAGCGGGCCCCACCGGGGAGCTGTTTTTT | CASSSGLAGPTGELFF
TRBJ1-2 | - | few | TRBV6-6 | TGTGCCAGCAGTTCGGCAGGGTGGAACTATGGCTACACCTTC | CASSSAGWNYGYTF
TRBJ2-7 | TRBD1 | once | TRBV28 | TGTGCCAGCAGTCAGGGACAGGGTTGGGACGAGCAGTACTTC | CASSQGQGWDEQYF
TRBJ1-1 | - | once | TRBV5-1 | TGCGCCAGCAGCTTGGCTGGCAGCCTGAACACTGAAGCTTTCTTT | CASSLAGSLNTEAFF
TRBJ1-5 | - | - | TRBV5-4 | TGTGCCAGCAGCTTGGAAGTCAATCAGCCCCAGCATTTT | CASSLEVNQPQHF
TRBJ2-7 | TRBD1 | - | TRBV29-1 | TGCAGCGTCCAGACAGGGTGGGCGAGCGAGCAGTACTTC | CSVQTGWASEQYF